These 23 T cell receptor beta chains originate from one sample sequenced in a study of shared clonotypes between healthy human individuals. Profiling relied on immunoSEQ multiplex PCR, and the TCRdb table lists in-frame clones only, not all of them. The sample carries around 500,000 clones, roughly four fifths recorded once. What was sequenced was PBMCs. Receptor source: a woman aged 40-49 years in good health. Some clones in this sample may be carry-over from other donors' samples.

The chain joins TRBV5-1 to TRBJ2-1, with D unresolved. Germline loops: CDR1 SGHRS, CDR2 YFSETQ. The CDR3 has 14 amino acids. The V and J ends lost 5 bases and 8 bases respectively, with 17 bases between them. CDR3 amino acids: CASSIRTGADEQFF. CDR3 sequence (DNA): TGCGCCAGCAGTATCAGAACCGGTGCGGATGAGCAGTTCTTC.

This clone has more than one count but fewer than ten. This chain uses TRBV10-2 with TRBJ1-2, with 8 bases that match TRBD1. The CDR3 length is 14 residues. V was clipped by 2 bases and J by 6 bases; unmatched bases: 5. Germline V lookup: CDR1 WSHSY, CDR2 SAAADI. The CDR3 nucleotides read TGCGCCAGCAGTGAGAACAGGGGGGAAGATGGCTACACCTTC. Its translation: CASSENRGEDGYTF.

This chain uses TRBV28 with TRBJ2-7; 12 bases map to TRBD2. J was trimmed by 7 bases and V by 6 bases; bases with no gene match: 7. The CDR3 totals 14 residues. Germline V gene sequence: CDR1 MDHEN, CDR2 SYDVKM. The chain's CDR3 is CASSQTSGRGEQYF. CDR3 bases: TGTGCCAGCAGCCAGACTAGCGGGAGAGGTGAGCAGTACTTC.

CDR3 bases: TGTGCCTGGCAGTCCGGGACGGTCTACAATGAGCAGTTCTTC. Encoded protein: CAWQSGTVYNEQFF. V usage is TRBV30 and J usage is TRBJ2-1; D may match TRBD1 or TRBD2 (5 bases each). Germline values: CDR1 GTSNPN, CDR2 SVGIG (reference sequence). This CDR3 comprises 14 residues. The V gene lost 5 bases and the J gene lost 3 bases, with 14 bases spanning the gap.

This sequence joins TRBV7-8 and TRBJ2-5; D remains unclear. V gave up 1 base and J gave up 1 base, with 10 bases separating them. CDR3 length: 15 residues. The germline CDR1 and CDR2 sequences are SGHVS and FQNEAQ. CDR3 DNA sequence: TGTGCCAGCAGCTTAGTGTTTGCGGCCCAAGAGACCCAGTACTTC. It translates to CASSLVFAAQETQYF.

The chain couples TRBV6-8 to TRBJ2-5, with a tentative D call TRBD1 (8 bases). This CDR3 comprises 16 residues. Germline CDR1 reads MNHGY; CDR2 reads SAAAGT. V lost 6 bases, J lost 3 bases, and 20 bases lay in between. CDR3 region: CASRTGASGTEETQYF. In DNA form, the CDR3 reads TGTGCCAGCAGGACAGGGGCTAGCGGAACCGAAGAGACCCAGTACTTC.

The CDR3 DNA reads as TGCGCCAGCAGCTTGGAGGGTTTTTCAGAAGGCTACACCTTC. Its translation: CASSLEGFSEGYTF. The chain recombines TRBV5-1 with TRBJ1-2, with D hard to call. V lost 0 bases and J lost 8, with 14 bases in between. The CDR3 is made up of 14 amino acids. Per the germline V gene, CDR1 is SGHRS and CDR2 is YFSETQ. The variable domain in full, with the rest retrieved from reference TRBV5-1 and TRBJ1-2, is KAGVTQTPRYLIKTRGQQVTLSCSPISGHRSVSWYQQTPGQGLQFLFEYFSETQRNKGNFPGRFSGRQFSNSRSEMNVSTLELGDSALYLCASSLEGFSEGYTFGSGTRLTVV.

This clone was observed a few times. V gene TRBV5-5 combines with J gene TRBJ2-1, with 8 bases that match TRBD2. Trimming cost V 4 bases and J 4 bases; bases outside gene matches: 10. The germline gives CDR1 SGHKS, CDR2 YYEKEE (reference sequence). The CDR3 is made up of 16 amino acids. This CDR3 reads CASSPTSARTYNEQFF. The CDR3 DNA reads TGTGCCAGCAGCCCGACTAGCGCGAGAACGTACAATGAGCAGTTCTTC.

V usage is TRBV2 and J usage is TRBJ2-3; maybe TRBD1 (7 bases). Trimming stripped 4 bases from V and 9 bases from J, with 17 bases between. The CDR3 extends over 14 amino acids. Germline V gene sequence: CDR1 SNHLY, CDR2 FYNNEI. In DNA form, the CDR3 reads TGTGCCAGCAGTGCCGCCAGGGGGGAAGAGACGCAGTATTTT. Its translation: CASSAARGEETQYF.

CDR3 coding DNA: TGTGCCAGCAGGACAGGTGTAGGGTATGGCTACACCTTC. It yields the protein CASRTGVGYGYTF. The chain carries TRBV6-5 and TRBJ1-2; D is possibly TRBD1 (6 bases). Trimming removed 6 bases at V and 5 bases at J, with 13 bases between. CDR1 is MNHEY and CDR2 is SVGAGI in the germline V gene. This CDR3 region has 13 residues.

The rearrangement uses TRBV11-2 and TRBJ2-1; 14 bases are shared with TRBD2. The V gene end was trimmed by 5 bases and the J gene end by 4 bases; junction bases not matched to a gene: 7. The V gene's germline CDR1 is SGHAT and CDR2 FQNNGV. The CDR3 spans 17 residues. Here the CDR3 DNA reads TGTGCCAGCAGCCCGGGACTAGCGGGAGCGGGGTACAATGAGCAGTTCTTC. It encodes CASSPGLAGAGYNEQFF. Supplemented by reference TRBV11-2 and TRBJ2-1, the full variable domain reads EAGVAQSPRYKIIEKRQSVAFWCNPISGHATLYWYQQILGQGPKLLIQFQNNGVVDDSQLPKDRFSAERLKGVDSTLKIQPAKLEDSAVYLCASSPGLAGAGYNEQFFGPGTRLTVL.

The rearrangement links TRBV7-9 to TRBJ2-3, with 10 positions matching TRBD2. Germline V gene lookup returns CDR1 SEHNR and CDR2 FQNEAQ (reference sequence). V dropped 1 base and J dropped 1; count of bases not matched to a gene: 11. The CDR3 length is 19 residues. In DNA, the CDR3 is TGTGCCAGCAGCTTAGGGAAGCGGGAGGGCCCACTCCGCACAGATACGCAGTATTTT. Amino acid sequence: CASSLGKREGPLRTDTQYF. The entire variable domain, with the rest obtained from reference TRBV7-9 and TRBJ2-3, is as follows: DTGVSQNPRHKITKRGQNVTFRCDPISEHNRLYWYRQTLGQGPEFLTYFQNEAQLEKSRLLSDRFSAERPKGSFSTLEIQRTEQGDSAMYLCASSLGKREGPLRTDTQYFGPGTRLTVL.

The chain employs TRBV19 and TRBJ2-3, with 14 bases matching TRBD2. Per the germline V gene, CDR1 is LNHDA and CDR2 is SQIVND (reference sequence). Losses at the gene ends were 7 bases for V and 1 base for J; bases not matched to a gene: 10. The CDR3 length is 18 residues. CDR3 coding DNA: TGTGCCAGTAACCGCCGGACTAGCGGGAGGAGGGGCACAGATACGCAGTATTTT. The encoded protein is CASNRRTSGRRGTDTQYF.

The chain links TRBV4-1 to TRBJ2-1; D possibly corresponds to TRBD1 (5 bases). The germline CDR1 and CDR2 sequences are MGHRA and YSYEKL. This CDR3 has 16 residues. V was clipped by 3 bases and J by 3 bases, with 15 bases between them. CDR3 in DNA: TGCGCCAGCAGCCACCAGGGTCAGGGTAGCTACAATGAGCAGTTCTTC. Amino acids: CASSHQGQGSYNEQFF.

The rearrangement uses TRBV7-2 and TRBJ2-1, with TRBD2 as a possible D gene (5 bases). Trimming removed 0 bases at V and 9 bases at J, with 12 bases between. The CDR3 runs to 14 residues. The germline V gene encodes CDR1 SGHTA and CDR2 FQGNSA. In nucleotides, the CDR3 is TGTGCCAGCAGCTTAGCCACTAGAGTGTCTGAGCAGTTCTTC. It yields the protein CASSLATRVSEQFF.

This clone was seen a single time. The rearrangement joins TRBV6-5 to TRBJ1-1; D may be TRBD1 (5 bases). Trimming took 0 bases from V and 1 from J, leaving 9 bases between them. Per germline, CDR1 MNHEY and CDR2 SVGAGI. The length of the CDR3 is 15 residues. The CDR3 is CASSYSGGANTEAFF. DNA of the CDR3: TGTGCCAGCAGTTACTCTGGCGGGGCGAACACTGAAGCTTTCTTT.

V gene TRBV21-1 combines with J gene TRBJ1-5; the D call of TRBD1 is as the table states it, not checked on the DNA. TRBV21-1 is a pseudogene. The CDR3 spans 17 residues. CDR3 sequence (DNA): TGTGCCAGCAGCAAACAGCGACAGGGGGCCGGGGATCAGCCCCAGCATTTT. This translates into CASSKQRQGAGDQPQHF.

About this clone itself: Other DNA sequences from this sample encode an identical CDR3 as well. This chain links TRBV27 with TRBJ2-7; D uncertain. CDR1 is MNHEY and CDR2 is SMNVEV in the germline V gene (reference sequence). There are 11 residues in the CDR3. V was trimmed by 5 bases and J by 4 bases, leaving 6 bases between them. Written as DNA, the CDR3 is TGTGCCAGCAGTCCCGGGTACGAGCAGTACTTC. Protein sequence: CASSPGYEQYF.

Concerning this clone itself: The same CDR3 also results from other DNA sequences found in this sample. The rearrangement joins TRBV11-2 to TRBJ2-3; D is possibly TRBD2 (5 bases). Trimming removed 1 base at V and 0 bases at J, with 5 bases between. CDR3 size: 14 residues. CDR1 is SGHAT and CDR2 is FQNNGV in the germline V gene. CDR3 in amino acids: CASSLGGSTDTQYF. Here the CDR3 DNA reads TGTGCCAGCAGCTTAGGCGGGAGCACAGATACGCAGTATTTT.

The genes are TRBV5-1 and TRBJ2-1; D ambiguous. Trimming removed 2 bases at V and 9 bases at J, with 9 bases between. The CDR3 has 12 residues. Germline CDR1 SGHRS, CDR2 YFSETQ. The DNA for the CDR3 is TGCGCCAGCAGCTTTACCTTCAGTGAGCAGTTCTTC. Protein product: CASSFTFSEQFF.

Many counts were recorded for this clone. The chain joins TRBV28 to TRBJ2-1; TRBD2 matches 8 bases. The CDR3 consists of 16 residues. CDR1 is MDHEN and CDR2 is SYDVKM in the germline V gene. After removal of 5 bases from V and 6 bases from J, the junction contained 12 bases not matched to a gene. This CDR3 reads CASSTRLASIGNEQFF. In DNA, the CDR3 is TGTGCCAGCAGTACACGACTAGCGAGTATCGGCAATGAGCAGTTCTTC. Looking up the rest from reference TRBV28 and TRBJ2-1 gives the full variable domain: DVKVTQSSRYLVKRTGEKVFLECVQDMDHENMFWYRQDPGLGLRLIYFSYDVKMKEKGDIPEGYSVSREKKERFSLILESASTNQTSMYLCASSTRLASIGNEQFFGPGTRLTVL.

The chain uses TRBV7-2 and TRBJ1-3, with D possibly matching TRBD1 (6 bases). Trimming cost V 5 bases and J 1 base, with 12 bases left between them. CDR3 length: 15 amino acids. Germline CDR1 is SGHTA and CDR2 is FQGNSA. The CDR3 protein is CASSTQDRSGNTIYF. CDR3 nucleotides: TGTGCCAGCAGCACCCAGGACAGATCTGGAAACACCATATATTTT.

This chain links TRBV2 with TRBJ2-7; D might be TRBD2 (6 bases). V lost 6 bases and J lost 3, with 21 bases in between. The CDR3 spans 16 residues. Germline-derived CDR1 and CDR2 are SNHLY and FYNNEI. CDR3 residues: CASRPGRGGRIYEQYF. CDR3 coding DNA: TGTGCCAGCAGACCCGGGCGGGGCGGAAGGATCTACGAGCAGTACTTC.